Below, 12 T cell receptor beta chains from the same sample are listed, as sequenced in a study of OX40 agonist ivuxolimab in advanced cancers. Sequenced by immunoSEQ multiplex PCR; TCRdb stores in-frame clones only, minus some. Of around 110,000 clones in the sample, 90% were seen once. This material consisted of CD4+ or CD8+ T cells sorted from blood, taken in a trial of the OX40 agonist ivuxolimab. The origin of the receptors is an adult with an advanced solid tumor such as melanoma, head and neck, liver or kidney cancer.

The J gene is TRBJ2-3, the V gene TRBV4-3, with D perhaps given as TRBD1 or TRBD2 (5 bases each). Per germline, CDR1 LGHNA and CDR2 YSLEER. Trimming pared 4 bases from V and 6 bases from J, leaving 14 bases between. This CDR3 has 14 amino acids. CDR3 residues: CASSRDGLMDTQYF. In DNA form, the CDR3 reads TGCGCCAGCAGCCGGGACGGGTTGATGGATACGCAGTATTTT.

The chain employs TRBV5-1 and TRBJ1-4, with TRBD1 matching 7 bases. The germline V gene encodes CDR1 SGHRS and CDR2 YFSETQ. The V and J ends lost 3 bases and 4 bases, in that order; junction bases with no gene match: 3. This CDR3 region has 14 residues. CDR3 residues: CASSSGTVNEKLFF. The CDR3 nucleotides read TGCGCCAGCAGCTCCGGGACAGTTAATGAAAAACTGTTTTTT. The complete variable domain, with remaining parts taken from reference TRBV5-1 and TRBJ1-4, reads KAGVTQTPRYLIKTRGQQVTLSCSPISGHRSVSWYQQTPGQGLQFLFEYFSETQRNKGNFPGRFSGRQFSNSRSEMNVSTLELGDSALYLCASSSGTVNEKLFFGSGTQLSVL.

The rearrangement joins TRBV19 to TRBJ1-5; D is uncertain. Germline-derived CDR1 and CDR2 are LNHDA and SQIVND (reference sequence). The V and J ends lost 3 bases and 6 bases respectively, with 6 bases between them. This CDR3 comprises 12 residues. The CDR3 DNA reads as TGTGCCAGTAGTATCCGGGGTCAGCCCCAGCATTTT. It is translated as CASSIRGQPQHF.

The gene calls are TRBV5-1 and TRBJ2-5; 7 nucleotides line up with TRBD2. CDR3 length: 13 amino acids. Trimming removed 2 bases from V and 7 bases from J; junction bases left unmatched: 5. Germline assignment: CDR1 SGHRS and CDR2 YFSETQ. CDR3 region: CASSFTGRGTQYF. The CDR3 DNA reads TGCGCCAGCAGCTTCACGGGGAGGGGGACCCAGTACTTC.

The chain joins TRBV6-5 to TRBJ2-3; D is undetermined. Trimming stripped 4 bases from V and 4 bases from J, with 3 bases between. Germline values: CDR1 MNHEY, CDR2 SVGAGI. The CDR3 consists of 11 residues. The CDR3 region is CASSWADTQYF. CDR3 sequence (DNA): TGTGCCAGCAGTTGGGCAGATACGCAGTATTTT.

The chain joins TRBV30 to TRBJ1-1, with D hard to call. The CDR3 has 13 amino acids. CDR1 and CDR2 from the germline V gene are GTSNPN and SVGIG (reference sequence). V was cut by 0 bases and J by 0 bases, with 5 bases left in between. The CDR3 sequence: CAWSVTMNTEAFF. The CDR3, as DNA: TGTGCCTGGAGTGTAACTATGAACACTGAAGCTTTCTTT.

This clone was found a few times. This chain connects TRBV5-5 to TRBJ2-2; a weak D match, TRBD1 (5 bases). The V gene's germline CDR1 is SGHKS and CDR2 YYEKEE (reference sequence). The CDR3 is 17 residues long. The V gene lost 0 bases and the J gene lost 6 bases, with 18 bases spanning the gap. This CDR3 is CASSLEFVQGYSGELFF. The DNA for the CDR3 is TGTGCCAGCAGCTTGGAATTCGTTCAGGGATACTCCGGGGAGCTGTTTTTT.

This sequence joins TRBV28 and TRBJ2-1; 11 nucleotides align to TRBD2. CDR1 and CDR2 from the germline V gene are MDHEN and SYDVKM. This CDR3 region has 20 residues. Losses at the gene ends were 5 bases for V and 0 bases for J; bases not matched to a gene: 15. The CDR3 spells CASSPISGSGGASSYNEQFF. CDR3 coding DNA: TGTGCCAGCAGTCCAATCTCGGGTAGCGGGGGGGCCTCCTCCTACAATGAGCAGTTCTTC.

The chain combines TRBV6-1 with TRBJ2-5; the D gene is possibly TRBD2 (5 bases). This CDR3 has 15 residues. Trimming removed 4 bases from V and 2 bases from J, with 14 bases in between. The germline gives CDR1 MNHNS, CDR2 SASEGT. CDR3 region: CASSVSRGEQETQYF. The DNA of the CDR3 is TGTGCCAGCAGTGTCTCCCGGGGAGAACAAGAGACCCAGTACTTC.

V is TRBV28 and J is TRBJ2-2; 9 bases map to TRBD1. CDR3 length: 18 amino acids. V was pared by 5 bases and J by 0 bases, with 10 bases of the junction left unmatched. Germline V CDR1 and CDR2: MDHEN, SYDVKM. DNA of the CDR3: TGTGCCAGCAGTACGATCCGGGACAGGGATTCGAACACCGGGGAGCTGTTTTTT. This gives the protein CASSTIRDRDSNTGELFF.

V and J are TRBV6-1 and TRBJ1-6; D unclear. Trimming took 0 bases from V and 7 from J, leaving 7 bases between them. The CDR3 sequence is 14 residues long. Germline values: CDR1 MNHNS, CDR2 SASEGT. This CDR3 reads CASSEASKNSPLHF. CDR3 nucleotides: TGTGCCAGCAGTGAAGCATCGAAGAATTCACCCCTCCACTTT.

The J gene is TRBJ1-1, the V gene TRBV6-5; D may be TRBD1 (6 bases). V dropped 6 bases and J dropped 1 base, with 9 bases sitting between them. The CDR3 contains 13 residues. Germline V gives CDR1 MNHEY, CDR2 SVGAGI. CDR3 nucleotides: TGTGCCAGCAGAGCCAGGGGGAACACTGAAGCTTTCTTT. Translating gives CASRARGNTEAFF.